This T cell receptor (beta chain) was documented in a study of breast tumors, draining lymph nodes, adjacent tissues. General study points: Data only fit, rather than demonstrated, lymph node origin of most tumor T cells. Tumor TCR diversity was below lymph nodes but above nontumor tissue.

This clonotype was recorded at least ten times. Its antigen is as yet unknown. CDR3 length: 15 amino acids. CDR1 is SGHDN and CDR2 is FVKESK in the germline V gene. V lost 1 base, J lost 4 bases, and 10 bases lay in between. TCRdb processed the multiplex PCR reads anew with MiXCR; each CDR3 protein has one entry. The data hold just under 65,000 distinct CDR3 sequences, with roughly 59% observed a single time. Sequenced input: breast tumor tissue. The TCR comes from a female donor with breast cancer. Some clones in this sample may be carry-over from other donors' samples. The rearrangement links TRBV14 to TRBJ2-2, with unresolved D. The CDR3 nucleotides read TGTGCCAGCAGCCAAGGCCCCTCACGCACCGGGGAGCTGTTTTTT. Translation: CASSQGPSRTGELFF.